Here is one T cell receptor (beta chain) with its context. Germline assignment: CDR1 SEHNR and CDR2 FQNEAQ (reference sequence). This CDR3 has 16 residues. Germline trimming cut 2 bases from V and 4 bases from J; bases unmatched to any gene: 4. Data came from immunoSEQ multiplex PCR; TCRdb stores just in-frame clones and leaves some out. The sample includes 60,000 to 70,000 clones, roughly 89% of them seen just once. This sample was taken from a study of T cell changes during pregnancy in multiple sclerosis. This receptor was identified in a female donor in good health, enrolled as a control in a pregnancy study. Material: peripheral blood, obtained in the third trimester of pregnancy. The rearrangement links TRBV7-9 to TRBJ2-2, with TRBD2 matching 10 bases. CDR3 coding DNA: TGTGCCAGCAGCTTAAGCGGGAGGGCCGGCACCGGGGAGCTGTTTTTT. Amino acid sequence: CASSLSGRAGTGELFF.